These 10 T cell receptor beta chains were sequenced from one sample in a study of CD8+ T cells in alopecia areata. Sample treatment: oral pan-JAK inhibitor, 5-10 mg twice daily. Reverse transcription of extracted RNA yielded cDNA, which provided the sequencing template. Assay used: immunoSEQ multiplex PCR; TCRdb lists only in-frame clones, some missing. The sample has 93,000 or so clones; 85% to 90% are singletons. Sample: CD8+ T cells sorted from blood, taken at approximately week 34, from a patient treated with tofacitinib. The receptors stem from a human donor with alopecia areata.

The chain is built from TRBV9 and TRBJ2-1; 9 bases align to TRBD1. The length of the CDR3 is 15 residues. In germline, CDR1 is SGDLS, CDR2 YYNGEE. Unmatched junction bases numbered 6, after V lost 1 base and J lost 7 bases. This CDR3 reads CASSVPGQGVNEQFF. CDR3 coding DNA: TGTGCCAGCAGCGTACCGGGACAGGGCGTTAATGAGCAGTTCTTC.

This chain joins TRBV18 and TRBJ2-1, with D possibly matching TRBD2 (6 bases). Trimming stripped 3 bases from V and 2 bases from J, with 8 bases between. From germline, CDR1 is KGHSH and CDR2 LQKENI. This CDR3 comprises 14 residues. CDR3 in DNA: TGTGCCAGCTCACCGGCTAGCGCCTACAATGAGCAGTTCTTC. Its protein product is CASSPASAYNEQFF. Using reference TRBV18 and TRBJ2-1 for the parts outside the CDR3, the full variable domain is NAGVMQNPRHLVRRRGQEARLRCSPMKGHSHVYWYRQLPEEGLKFMVYLQKENIIDESGMPKERFSAEFPKEGPSILRIQQVVRGDSAAYFCASSPASAYNEQFFGPGTRLTVL.

The V gene is TRBV29-1, the J gene TRBJ1-5; D perhaps matches TRBD1 (6 bases). V was cut by 7 bases and J by 4 bases, with 14 bases left in between. Germline V gene sequence: CDR1 SQVTM, CDR2 ANQGSEA. The length of the CDR3 is 13 residues. The CDR3: CSAQGKGNQPQHF. In DNA form, the CDR3 reads TGCAGCGCACAGGGAAAGGGGAATCAGCCCCAGCATTTT.

V usage is TRBV9 and J usage is TRBJ2-1; TRBD2 aligns across 14 bases. The CDR3 runs to 20 residues. The germline V gene encodes CDR1 SGDLS and CDR2 YYNGEE. After removal of 3 bases from V and 8 bases from J, the junction contained 19 bases not matched to a gene. In nucleotides, the CDR3 is TGTGCCAGCAGCGAGAGGAGGGAGGGGACTAGCGGGAGTAACGGGGATGAGCAGTTCTTC. This encodes CASSERREGTSGSNGDEQFF.

Comment on this clone: Within the sample, other DNA sequences also encode this same CDR3. CDR3 amino acids: CASSWGYEQYF. CDR3 nucleotides: TGTGCCAGCAGCTGGGGCTACGAGCAGTACTTC. The chain has TRBV5-6 and TRBJ2-7; D gene uncertain. V lost 3 bases, J lost 3 bases, and 4 bases lay in between. From germline, CDR1 is SGHDT and CDR2 YYEEEE. CDR3 length: 11 residues. Variable domain in full (rest from reference TRBV5-6 and TRBJ2-7): DAGVTQSPTHLIKTRGQQVTLRCSPKSGHDTVSWYQQALGQGPQFIFQYYEEEERQRGNFPDRFSGHQFPNYSSELNVNALLLGDSALYLCASSWGYEQYFGPGTRLTVT.

This chain links TRBV14 with TRBJ2-7, with 10 nucleotides matching TRBD1. V shed 5 bases, J shed 5 bases, and the junction held 18 bases outside the gene matches. The CDR3 spans 18 residues. Germline V gene data show CDR1 as SGHDN and CDR2 as FVKESK. Here the CDR3 DNA reads TGTGCCAGCAGCGAATTCCTAGACCCGGGACAGGGGATCGACGAGCAGTACTTC. Translated, it gives CASSEFLDPGQGIDEQYF. Supplemented by reference TRBV14 and TRBJ2-7, the full variable domain reads EAGVTQFPSHSVIEKGQTVTLRCDPISGHDNLYWYRRVMGKEIKFLLHFVKESKQDESGMPNNRFLAERTGGTYSTLKVQPAELEDSGVYFCASSEFLDPGQGIDEQYFGPGTRLTVT.

The chain combines TRBV6-5 with TRBJ2-7; TRBD1 might be the D (6 bases). CDR3 size: 14 residues. Germline CDR1 and CDR2: MNHEY and SVGAGI. The germline V and J ends were trimmed by 5 bases and 5 bases, with 16 bases remaining between them. CDR3 sequence reads: CASSQQGFGDEQYF. The CDR3 DNA is TGTGCCAGCAGTCAACAGGGTTTCGGGGACGAGCAGTACTTC.

V gene TRBV5-6 combines with J gene TRBJ1-5, with D unclear. The CDR3 is made up of 16 amino acids. Germline V gene sequence: CDR1 SGHDT, CDR2 YYEEEE. V shed 3 bases and J shed 3 bases, with 16 bases lying between them. The CDR3: CASSYQIYRDNQPQHF. CDR3 bases: TGTGCCAGCAGCTACCAAATATATAGAGACAATCAGCCCCAGCATTTT.

The chain recombines TRBV7-6 with TRBJ1-1; D call uncertain. This CDR3 spans 19 amino acids. Trimming removed 2 bases at V and 1 base at J, with 23 bases between. Germline lookup yields CDR1 SGHVS and CDR2 FNYEAQ. CDR3: CASSLRAATVDWGNTEAFF. The CDR3 nucleotides read TGTGCCAGCAGCTTACGAGCCGCGACGGTCGATTGGGGGAACACTGAAGCTTTCTTT. Based on the CDR3 plus reference TRBV7-6 and TRBJ1-1, the full variable domain is GAGVSQSPRYKVTKRGQDVALRCDPISGHVSLYWYRQALGQGPEFLTYFNYEAQQDKSGLPNDRFSAERPEGSISTLTIQRTEQRDSAMYRCASSLRAATVDWGNTEAFFGQGTRLTVV.

V is TRBV7-6 and J is TRBJ2-1; TRBD2 agrees at 12 bases. The CDR3 runs 16 residues. In germline, CDR1 is SGHVS, CDR2 FNYEAQ. Trimming cost V 5 bases and J 3 bases; bases outside gene matches: 5. The CDR3 region has the DNA TGTGCCAGCAGCCCAGGACTAGCGGGGAACTACAATGAGCAGTTCTTC. Translated: CASSPGLAGNYNEQFF.